A selection of T cell receptor beta chains follows, all from one sample in a study of blood T cell repertoires in COVID-19. Here immunoSEQ multiplex PCR was the method, and the copy in TCRdb shows in-frame clones only, minus some. This repertoire shows about 81,000 clones, approximately 85% found once; its top ten account for roughly 25%. The specimen was peripheral blood. The receptor set was obtained from a human donor in a cohort sampled during active COVID-19. Both conserved end residues are part of each CDR3. The D gene is left open where the match is weak. Clone size is not always given. Where it is, it says once, few, many or a class for expanded clones.

d_gene | abundance | j_gene | v_gene | CDR3aa | CDR3nt
NA | NA | TRBJ2-5 | TRBV7-2 | CASSWGLRETQYF | TGTGCCAGCAGTTGGGGCCTCAGGGAGACCCAGTACTTC
NA | few | TRBJ2-1 | TRBV15 | CATSLNADEQFF | TGTGCCACCAGCCTGAACGCGGATGAGCAGTTCTTC
NA | NA | TRBJ2-6 | TRBV10-3 | CAISETGSGANVLTF | TGTGCCATCAGTGAGACAGGGTCCGGGGCCAACGTCCTGACTTTC
NA | NA | TRBJ2-7 | TRBV11-2 | CASSLDQDWRGYLYEQYF | TGTGCCAGCAGCTTAGATCAGGATTGGCGGGGCTACCTCTACGAGCAGTACTTC
NA | NA | TRBJ1-3 | TRBV5-4 | CASSFLGRGNTIYF | TGTGCCAGCAGCTTCTTGGGGCGTGGAAACACCATATATTTT
TRBD2 | NA | TRBJ2-3 | TRBV19 | CASSLRGSGAGDTQYF | TGTGCCAGTAGTCTTCGTGGGAGCGGGGCGGGAGATACGCAGTATTTT
TRBD2 | once | TRBJ2-2 | TRBV5-1 | CASSLVLAGNTGELFF | TGCGCCAGCAGCTTGGTCCTAGCGGGAAACACCGGGGAGCTGTTTTTT
TRBD2 | NA | TRBJ2-7 | TRBV18 | CASSPWTSGEYEQYF | TGTGCCAGCTCACCTTGGACTAGCGGCGAATACGAGCAGTACTTC
NA | NA | TRBJ1-3 | TRBV4-1 | CASSQVFGSRGSGNTIYF | TGCGCCAGCAGCCAGGTTTTTGGGTCCCGCGGCTCTGGAAACACCATATATTTT
NA | NA | TRBJ1-3 | TRBV6-1 | CASSETENSGNTIYF | TGTGCCAGCAGTGAAACAGAAAACTCTGGAAACACCATATATTTT
TRBD1 | medium-sized | TRBJ2-7 | TRBV6-6 | CASSTGQGASSYEQYF | TGTGCCAGCAGTACGGGACAGGGGGCCTCCTCCTACGAGCAGTACTTC
TRBD2 | NA | TRBJ2-3 | TRBV7-8 | CASSFGDYTQYF | TGTGCCAGCAGCTTTGGGGACTACACGCAGTATTTT
NA | NA | TRBJ1-2 | TRBV10-2 | CARPGQYTYTF | TGCGCCAGACCCGGACAGTATACCTACACCTTC
TRBD1 | NA | TRBJ1-2 | TRBV27 | CASKRAGGNYGYTF | TGTGCCAGCAAGAGGGCAGGGGGCAACTATGGCTACACCTTC
TRBD1 | NA | TRBJ2-1 | TRBV10-3 | CAISEFGTDNEQFF | TGTGCCATCAGTGAATTTGGGACAGACAATGAGCAGTTCTTC
NA | NA | TRBJ2-1 | TRBV28 | CASTLRGKQAAEQFF | TGTGCCAGCACCCTACGGGGGAAACAGGCGGCTGAGCAGTTCTTC
NA | NA | TRBJ2-2 | TRBV7-3 | CASSLLLAGELFF | TGTGCCAGCAGCTTATTACTGGCCGGGGAGCTGTTTTTT
TRBD1 | NA | TRBJ1-1 | TRBV5-6 | CASSLEGTGRMNTEAFF | TGTGCCAGCAGCTTGGAGGGGACAGGGAGAATGAACACTGAAGCTTTCTTT
TRBD1 | once | TRBJ2-1 | TRBV4-2 | CASSHGQGLGSNEQFF | TGTGCCAGCAGCCACGGACAGGGTCTGGGCTCCAATGAGCAGTTCTTC
TRBD2 | NA | TRBJ2-7 | TRBV3-1/TRBV3-2 | CASSQTGLAASYEQYF | TGTGCCAGCAGCCAAACGGGGCTAGCGGCGTCCTACGAGCAGTACTTC